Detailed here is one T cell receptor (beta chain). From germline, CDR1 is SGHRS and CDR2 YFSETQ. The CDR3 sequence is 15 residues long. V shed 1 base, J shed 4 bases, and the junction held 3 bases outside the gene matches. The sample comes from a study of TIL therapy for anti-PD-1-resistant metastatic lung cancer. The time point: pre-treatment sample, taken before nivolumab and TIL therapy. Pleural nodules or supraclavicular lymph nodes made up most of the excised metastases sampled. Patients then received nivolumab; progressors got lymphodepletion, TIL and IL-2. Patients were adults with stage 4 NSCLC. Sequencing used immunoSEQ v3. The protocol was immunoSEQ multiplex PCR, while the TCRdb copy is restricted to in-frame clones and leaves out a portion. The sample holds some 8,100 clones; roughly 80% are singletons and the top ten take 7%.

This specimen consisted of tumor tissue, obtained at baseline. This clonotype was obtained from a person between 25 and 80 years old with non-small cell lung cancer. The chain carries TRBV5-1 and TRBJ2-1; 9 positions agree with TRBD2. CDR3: CASSLLAGIYNEQFF. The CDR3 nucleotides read TGCGCCAGCAGCTTGCTAGCGGGGATTTACAATGAGCAGTTCTTC.